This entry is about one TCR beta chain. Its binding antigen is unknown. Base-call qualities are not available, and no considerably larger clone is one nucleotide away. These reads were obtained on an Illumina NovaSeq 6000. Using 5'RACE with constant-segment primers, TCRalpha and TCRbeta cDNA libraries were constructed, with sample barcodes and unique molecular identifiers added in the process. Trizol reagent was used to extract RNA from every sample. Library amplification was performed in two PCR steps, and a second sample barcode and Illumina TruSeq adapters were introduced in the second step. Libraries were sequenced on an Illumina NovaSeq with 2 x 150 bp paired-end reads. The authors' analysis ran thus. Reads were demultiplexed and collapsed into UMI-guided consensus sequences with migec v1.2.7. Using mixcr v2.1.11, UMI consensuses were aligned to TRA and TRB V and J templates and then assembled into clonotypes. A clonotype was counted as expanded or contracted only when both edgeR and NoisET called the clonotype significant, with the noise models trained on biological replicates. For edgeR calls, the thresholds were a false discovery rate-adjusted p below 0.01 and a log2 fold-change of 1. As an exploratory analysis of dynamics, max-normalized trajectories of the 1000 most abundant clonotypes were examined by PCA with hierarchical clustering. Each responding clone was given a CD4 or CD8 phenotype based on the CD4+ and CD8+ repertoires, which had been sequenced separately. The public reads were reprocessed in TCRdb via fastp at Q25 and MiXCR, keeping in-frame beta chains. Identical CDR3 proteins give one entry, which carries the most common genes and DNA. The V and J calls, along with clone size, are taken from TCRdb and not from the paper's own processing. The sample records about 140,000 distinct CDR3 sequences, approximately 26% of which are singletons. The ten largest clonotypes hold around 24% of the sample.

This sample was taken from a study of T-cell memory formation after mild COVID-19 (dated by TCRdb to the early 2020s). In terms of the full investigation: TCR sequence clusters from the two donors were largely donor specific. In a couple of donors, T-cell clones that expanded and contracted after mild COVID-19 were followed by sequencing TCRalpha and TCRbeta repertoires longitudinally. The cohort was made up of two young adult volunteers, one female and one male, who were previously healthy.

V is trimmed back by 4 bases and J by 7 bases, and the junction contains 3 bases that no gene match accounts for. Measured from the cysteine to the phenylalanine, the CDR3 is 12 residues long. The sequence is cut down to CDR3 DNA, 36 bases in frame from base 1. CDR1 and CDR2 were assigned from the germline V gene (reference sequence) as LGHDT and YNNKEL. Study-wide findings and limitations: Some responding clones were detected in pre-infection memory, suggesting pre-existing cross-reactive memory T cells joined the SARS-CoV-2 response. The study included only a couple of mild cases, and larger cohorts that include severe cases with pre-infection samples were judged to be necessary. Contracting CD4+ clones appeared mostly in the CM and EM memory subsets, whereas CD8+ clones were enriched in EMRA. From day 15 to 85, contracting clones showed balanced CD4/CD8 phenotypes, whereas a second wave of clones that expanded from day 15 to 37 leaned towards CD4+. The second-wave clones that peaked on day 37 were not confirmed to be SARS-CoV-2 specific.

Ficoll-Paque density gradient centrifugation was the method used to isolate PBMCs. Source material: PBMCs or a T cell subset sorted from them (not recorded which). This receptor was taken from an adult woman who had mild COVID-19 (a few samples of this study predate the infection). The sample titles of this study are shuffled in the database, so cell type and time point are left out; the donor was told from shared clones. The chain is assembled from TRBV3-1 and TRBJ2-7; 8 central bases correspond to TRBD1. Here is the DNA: TGTGCCAGCAGCCCTAGACAGGGGGAGCAGTACTTC. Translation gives CASSPRQGEQYF.